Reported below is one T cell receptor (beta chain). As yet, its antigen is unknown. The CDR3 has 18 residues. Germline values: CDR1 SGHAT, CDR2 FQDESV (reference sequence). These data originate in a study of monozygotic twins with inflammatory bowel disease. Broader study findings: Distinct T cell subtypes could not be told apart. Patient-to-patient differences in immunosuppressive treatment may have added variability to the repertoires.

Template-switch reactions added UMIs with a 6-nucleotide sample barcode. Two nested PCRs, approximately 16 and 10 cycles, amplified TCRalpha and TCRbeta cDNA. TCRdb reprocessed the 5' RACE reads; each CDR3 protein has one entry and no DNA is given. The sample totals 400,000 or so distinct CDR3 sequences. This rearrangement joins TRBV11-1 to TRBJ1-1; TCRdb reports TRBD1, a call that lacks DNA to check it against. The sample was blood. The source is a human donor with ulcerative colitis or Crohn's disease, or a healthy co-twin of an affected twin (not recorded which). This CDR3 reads CASSGRDRDSVGLAEAFF.